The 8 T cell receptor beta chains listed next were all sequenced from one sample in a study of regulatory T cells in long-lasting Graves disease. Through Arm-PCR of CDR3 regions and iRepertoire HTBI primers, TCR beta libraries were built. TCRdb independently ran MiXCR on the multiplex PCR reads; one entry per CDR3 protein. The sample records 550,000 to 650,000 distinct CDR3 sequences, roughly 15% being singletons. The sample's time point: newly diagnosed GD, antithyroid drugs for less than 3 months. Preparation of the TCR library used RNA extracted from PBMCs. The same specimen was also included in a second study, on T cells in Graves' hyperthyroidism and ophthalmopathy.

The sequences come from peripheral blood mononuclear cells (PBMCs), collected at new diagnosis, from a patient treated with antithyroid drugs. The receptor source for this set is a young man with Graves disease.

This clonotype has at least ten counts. The CDR3 bases are TGTGCCATCAGTTCTCCAGGGGACAACATTCAGTACTTC. Translation: CAISSPGDNIQYF. The chain employs TRBV10-3 and TRBJ2-4; perhaps TRBD1 as D (6 bases). The V gene lost 5 bases and the J gene lost 7 bases, with 12 bases spanning the gap. This CDR3 region has 13 residues. Per the germline V gene, CDR1 is ENHRY and CDR2 is SYGVKD.

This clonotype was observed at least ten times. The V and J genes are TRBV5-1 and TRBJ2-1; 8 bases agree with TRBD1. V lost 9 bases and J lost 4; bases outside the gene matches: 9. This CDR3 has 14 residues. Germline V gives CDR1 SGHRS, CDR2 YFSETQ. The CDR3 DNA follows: TGCGCCACCACGACAGGGGAGAGGTACAATGAGCAGTTCTTC. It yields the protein CATTTGERYNEQFF.

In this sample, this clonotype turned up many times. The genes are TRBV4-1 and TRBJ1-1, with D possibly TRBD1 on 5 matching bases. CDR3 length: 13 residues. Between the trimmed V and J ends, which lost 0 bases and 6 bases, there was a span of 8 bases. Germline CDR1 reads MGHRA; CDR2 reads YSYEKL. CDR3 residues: CASSQEMGPEAFF. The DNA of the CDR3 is TGCGCCAGCAGCCAAGAAATGGGGCCTGAAGCTTTCTTT.

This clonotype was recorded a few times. In DNA, the CDR3 is TGTGCCACTATCAAACAGGGGTCCCTGTCGGAGACCCAGTACTTC. Amino acid sequence: CATIKQGSLSETQYF. The chain joins TRBV15 to TRBJ2-3; 7 positions agree with TRBD1. The J call could be wrong; TRBJ2-5 is a better fit for the DNA end. The CDR3 sequence is 15 residues long. The germline gives CDR1 LNHNV, CDR2 YYDKDF (reference sequence).

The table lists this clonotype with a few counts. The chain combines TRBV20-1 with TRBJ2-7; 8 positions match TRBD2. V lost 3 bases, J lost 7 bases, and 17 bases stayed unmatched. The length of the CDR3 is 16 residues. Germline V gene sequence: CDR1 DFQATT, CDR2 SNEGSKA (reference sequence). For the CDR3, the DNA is TGCAGTGCTAGCAGACCCGAAGCTTGGCTAGCGGGTGAGCAGTACTTC. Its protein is CSASRPEAWLAGEQYF.

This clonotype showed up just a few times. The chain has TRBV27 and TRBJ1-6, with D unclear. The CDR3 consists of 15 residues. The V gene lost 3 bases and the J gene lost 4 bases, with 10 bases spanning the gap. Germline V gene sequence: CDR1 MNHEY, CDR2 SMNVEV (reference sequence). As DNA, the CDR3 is TGTGCCAGCAGTTTCGACGGACGATATAATTCACCCCTCCACTTT. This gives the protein CASSFDGRYNSPLHF.

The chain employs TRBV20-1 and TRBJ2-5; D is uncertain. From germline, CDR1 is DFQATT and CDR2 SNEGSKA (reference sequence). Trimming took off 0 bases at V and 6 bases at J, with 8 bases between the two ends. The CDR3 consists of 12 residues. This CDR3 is CSAREVMKTQYF. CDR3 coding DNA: TGCAGTGCTAGAGAAGTTATGAAGACCCAGTACTTC.

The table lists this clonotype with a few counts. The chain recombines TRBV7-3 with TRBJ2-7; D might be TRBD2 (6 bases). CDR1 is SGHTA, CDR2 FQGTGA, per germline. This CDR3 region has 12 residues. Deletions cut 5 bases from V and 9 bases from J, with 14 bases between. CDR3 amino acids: CASSPLASGQYF. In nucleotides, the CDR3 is TGTGCCAGCAGCCCCCTAGCGAGTGGGCAGTACTTC.